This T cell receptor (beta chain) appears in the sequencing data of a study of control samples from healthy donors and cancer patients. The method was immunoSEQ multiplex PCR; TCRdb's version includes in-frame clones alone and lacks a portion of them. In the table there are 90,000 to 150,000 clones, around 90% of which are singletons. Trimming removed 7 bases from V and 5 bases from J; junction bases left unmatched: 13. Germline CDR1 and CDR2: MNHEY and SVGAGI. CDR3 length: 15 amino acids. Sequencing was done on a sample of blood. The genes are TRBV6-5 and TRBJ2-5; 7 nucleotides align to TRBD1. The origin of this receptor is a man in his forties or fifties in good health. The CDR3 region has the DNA TGTGCCAGCAAGCCGACAGGGTGGGTAATGGAGACCCAGTACTTC. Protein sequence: CASKPTGWVMETQYF.